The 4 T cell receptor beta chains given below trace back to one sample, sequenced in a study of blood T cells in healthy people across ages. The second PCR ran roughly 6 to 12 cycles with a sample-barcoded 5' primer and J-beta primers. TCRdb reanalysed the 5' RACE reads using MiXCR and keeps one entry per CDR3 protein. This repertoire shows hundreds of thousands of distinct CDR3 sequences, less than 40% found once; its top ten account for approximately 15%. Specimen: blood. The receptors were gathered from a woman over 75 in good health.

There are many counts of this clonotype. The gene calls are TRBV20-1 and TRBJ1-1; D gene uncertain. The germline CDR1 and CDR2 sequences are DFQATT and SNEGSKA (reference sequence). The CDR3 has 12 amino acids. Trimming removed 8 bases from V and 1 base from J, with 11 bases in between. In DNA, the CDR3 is TGCAGTTCATTATCCTCGAACACTGAAGCTTTCTTT. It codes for CSSLSSNTEAFF.

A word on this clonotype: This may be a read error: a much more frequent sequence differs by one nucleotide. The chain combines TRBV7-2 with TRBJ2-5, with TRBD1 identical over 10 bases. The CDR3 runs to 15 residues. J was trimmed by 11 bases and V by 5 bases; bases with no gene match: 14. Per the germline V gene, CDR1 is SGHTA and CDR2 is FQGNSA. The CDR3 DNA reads TGTGCCAGCAGCCCCTGGGGACAGGGGAATGTTGAGCAGTACTTC. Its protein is CASSPWGQGNVEQYF.

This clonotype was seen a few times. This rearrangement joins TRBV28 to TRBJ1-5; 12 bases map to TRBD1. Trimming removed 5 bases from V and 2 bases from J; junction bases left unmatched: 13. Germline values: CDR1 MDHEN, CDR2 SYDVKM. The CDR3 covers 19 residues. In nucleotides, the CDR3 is TGTGCCAGCAGTCCGCCTACCGGGACAGGGGGCTTTGGCAATCAGCCCCAGCATTTT. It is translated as CASSPPTGTGGFGNQPQHF.

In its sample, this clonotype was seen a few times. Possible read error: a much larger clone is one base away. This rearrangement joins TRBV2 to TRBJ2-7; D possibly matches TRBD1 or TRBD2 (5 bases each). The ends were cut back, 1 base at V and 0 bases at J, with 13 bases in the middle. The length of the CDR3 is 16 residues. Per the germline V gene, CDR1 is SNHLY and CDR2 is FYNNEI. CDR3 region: CASSEDLGVSSYEQYF. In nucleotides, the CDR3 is TGTGCCAGCAGTGAAGATTTGGGGGTGAGCTCCTACGAGCAGTACTTC.